Presented here are 24 T cell receptor beta chains from one specimen sequenced in a study of beta chain features in type 1 diabetes. Expressed TCRB transcripts were sequenced after all isolated RNA was converted to cDNA. Data came from immunoSEQ multiplex PCR; TCRdb stores just in-frame clones and leaves some out. The repertoire holds 550,000 to 850,000 clones, with 13% as singletons. These receptors are not linked to any known antigen. Study-level points and caveats: Across all four CD4+ subsets, people with type 1 diabetes showed modestly shorter TCRB CDR3s.

The sequencing input was naive CD4+ T cells from blood. The receptors stem from a man younger than 30 with type 1 diabetes.

This clone was seen a handful of times. The chain's CDR3 is CAWSVLSGRGGRSTEAFF. The CDR3 nucleotides are TGTGCCTGGAGTGTACTAAGTGGGAGGGGTGGTCGTAGCACTGAAGCTTTCTTT. The chain has TRBV30 and TRBJ1-1; tentative D call: TRBD1 (5 bases). The CDR3 is made up of 18 amino acids. Germline V gene sequence: CDR1 GTSNPN, CDR2 SVGIG (reference sequence). V lost 0 bases and J 4 bases, leaving 24 bases between the germline ends.

This chain connects TRBV5-1 to TRBJ2-5; perhaps TRBD2 as D (5 bases). The ends were cut back, 0 bases at V and 5 bases at J, with 14 bases in the middle. There are 15 residues in the CDR3. Germline CDR1 reads SGHRS; CDR2 reads YFSETQ. CDR3 bases: TGCGCCAGCAGCTTGGGTTCGGACTTCCCGGAGACCCAGTACTTC. Protein sequence: CASSLGSDFPETQYF.

This chain connects TRBV11-2 to TRBJ1-3, with unresolved D. Germline CDR1 SGHAT, CDR2 FQNNGV. This CDR3 region has 15 residues. V was trimmed by 5 bases and J by 0 bases, leaving 11 bases between them. CDR3 sequence: CASSPRRGSGNTIYF. CDR3 nucleotides: TGTGCCAGCAGCCCTCGACGGGGCTCTGGAAACACCATATATTTT.

The gene calls are TRBV2 and TRBJ2-1; TRBD2 aligns across 10 bases. CDR1 and CDR2 (germline): SNHLY, FYNNEI. This CDR3 region has 13 residues. Trimming at V came to 8 bases and at J to 2 bases, leaving 0 bases not matched to a gene. The chain's CDR3 is CASGLAAYNEQFF. CDR3 DNA sequence: TGTGCCAGCGGACTAGCGGCCTACAATGAGCAGTTCTTC. Based on the CDR3 plus reference TRBV2 and TRBJ2-1, the full variable domain is EPEVTQTPSHQVTQMGQEVILRCVPISNHLYFYWYRQILGQKVEFLVSFYNNEISEKSEIFDDQFSVERPDGSNFTLKIRSTKLEDSAMYFCASGLAAYNEQFFGPGTRLTVL.

There are a few counts of this clone. This chain links TRBV29-1 with TRBJ2-5, with D possibly TRBD1 on 5 matching bases. The CDR3 sequence is 13 residues long. Germline assignment: CDR1 SQVTM and CDR2 ANQGSEA. V was clipped by 4 bases and J by 5 bases, with 14 bases between them. The CDR3 is CSVGQNPWETQYF. As DNA, the CDR3 is TGCAGCGTTGGACAGAACCCTTGGGAGACCCAGTACTTC. The variable domain in full, completed from reference TRBV29-1 and TRBJ2-5, reads SAVISQKPSRDICQRGTSLTIQCQVDSQVTMMFWYRQQPGQSLTLIATANQGSEATYESGFVIDKFPISRPNLTFSTLTVSNMSPEDSSIYLCSVGQNPWETQYFGPGTRLLVL.

This clone appeared a few times. The rearrangement joins TRBV29-1 to TRBJ1-1; no clear D gene. CDR1 is SQVTM, CDR2 ANQGSEA, per germline. With 0 bases removed from V and 1 base from J, the gap between germline ends came to 6 bases. The CDR3 has 13 residues. DNA for the CDR3: TGCAGCGTTGAAGATCAGTGGAACACTGAAGCTTTCTTT. This codes for CSVEDQWNTEAFF.

The V gene is TRBV6-1, the J gene TRBJ1-1; D call uncertain. Trimming removed 6 bases at V and 0 bases at J, with 5 bases between. This CDR3 has 12 residues. From germline, CDR1 is MNHNS and CDR2 SASEGT. The CDR3 DNA follows: TGTGCCAGCAGCCGGGTGAACACTGAAGCTTTCTTT. Translated, it gives CASSRVNTEAFF.

There are a few counts of this clone. This chain links TRBV14 with TRBJ1-2; D gene ambiguous. The CDR3 totals 15 residues. V was trimmed by 1 base and J by 5 bases, leaving 14 bases between them. Germline CDR1 reads SGHDN; CDR2 reads FVKESK. CDR3 in amino acids: CASSQVGTLGYGYTF. The CDR3 DNA reads TGTGCCAGCAGCCAAGTAGGAACCCTTGGATATGGCTACACCTTC.

The chain uses TRBV18 and TRBJ1-3; no firm D call. Germline V CDR1 and CDR2: KGHSH, LQKENI. Trimming stripped 3 bases from V and 4 bases from J, with 10 bases between. The CDR3 length is 14 residues. The CDR3 DNA reads TGTGCCAGCTCACCGGCGAATGGGGGAAACACCATATATTTT. Residues: CASSPANGGNTIYF.

The J gene is TRBJ1-2, the V gene TRBV30, with D perhaps matching TRBD1 (5 bases). V lost 0 bases and J lost 8, with 16 bases in between. The CDR3 covers 14 residues. The V gene's germline CDR1 is GTSNPN and CDR2 SVGIG (reference sequence). The CDR3 spells CAWSVRQGGWGYTF. The CDR3 bases are TGTGCCTGGAGTGTTCGGCAGGGAGGGTGGGGCTACACCTTC.

The chain employs TRBV6-5 and TRBJ2-2, with a possible D match to TRBD1 (5 bases). V lost 6 bases and J 1 base, leaving 15 bases between the germline ends. Per germline, CDR1 MNHEY and CDR2 SVGAGI. The CDR3 contains 16 residues. The CDR3 nucleotides are TGTGCCAGCAGATACCAAGGGGCAGGGAACACCGGGGAGCTGTTTTTT. Translating it yields CASRYQGAGNTGELFF.

The genes are TRBV19 and TRBJ2-1, with D unresolved. With 0 bases removed from V and 7 bases from J, the gap between germline ends came to 4 bases. Germline assignment: CDR1 LNHDA and CDR2 SQIVND (reference sequence). The CDR3 totals 12 residues. The CDR3: CASSIEENEQFF. CDR3 bases: TGTGCCAGTAGTATAGAGGAAAATGAGCAGTTCTTC.

This clone has only a few counts. This chain uses TRBV5-1 with TRBJ1-1; D may be TRBD1 (6 bases). From germline, CDR1 is SGHRS and CDR2 YFSETQ. The V end was cut by 7 bases, the J end by 3 bases, with 13 bases between. The CDR3 covers 13 residues. In nucleotides, the CDR3 is TGCGCCAGCCGAACAGGGAAGGACACTGAAGCTTTCTTT. It translates to CASRTGKDTEAFF.

This clone showed up just a few times. This chain uses TRBV5-1 with TRBJ2-3, with unresolved D. The CDR3 is made up of 14 amino acids. CDR1 and CDR2 (germline): SGHRS, YFSETQ. The ends were cut back, 0 bases at V and 6 bases at J, with 11 bases in the middle. DNA for the CDR3: TGCGCCAGCAGCTTGGATCCTACCGGGGATACGCAGTATTTT. Translating it yields CASSLDPTGDTQYF.

This rearrangement joins TRBV19 to TRBJ2-7, with D uncertain. The CDR3 extends over 14 amino acids. Deletions cut 3 bases from V and 5 bases from J, with 14 bases between. Germline assignment: CDR1 LNHDA and CDR2 SQIVND (reference sequence). The CDR3 loop reads CASSIGRRLDEQYF. CDR3 in DNA: TGTGCCAGTAGTATCGGTAGACGTCTTGACGAGCAGTACTTC.

The chain uses TRBV5-1 and TRBJ2-5, with D tentatively TRBD1 or TRBD2 (5 bases each). CDR1 and CDR2 from the germline V gene are SGHRS and YFSETQ. V lost 6 bases and J lost 4, with 19 bases in between. The CDR3 sequence is 15 residues long. CDR3 bases: TGCGCCAGCAAGGGTGGGGCCCTTGGGGGAGAGACCCAGTACTTC. It translates to CASKGGALGGETQYF.

This clone was detected only a few times. This chain joins TRBV30 and TRBJ2-1, with 9 bases that match TRBD2. V lost 5 bases, J lost 7 bases, and 9 bases stayed unmatched. Per germline, CDR1 GTSNPN and CDR2 SVGIG (reference sequence). This CDR3 is 14 amino acids long. As DNA, the CDR3 is TGTGCCTGGGAACTGGCGGGGGGGCGGAATGAGCAGTTCTTC. Translating it yields CAWELAGGRNEQFF.

The chain carries TRBV11-2 and TRBJ1-5; maybe TRBD1 (5 bases). CDR1 SGHAT and CDR2 FQNNGV come from the germline V gene. The V end was cut by 4 bases, the J end by 4 bases, with 8 bases between. The CDR3 runs 13 residues. CDR3 nucleotides: TGTGCCAGCAGCTGGGACCGTAATCAGCCCCAGCATTTT. Its translation is CASSWDRNQPQHF.

V usage is TRBV29-1 and J usage is TRBJ2-7; maybe TRBD1 (6 bases). There are 13 residues in the CDR3. Trimming shortened V by 7 bases and J by 1 base, and 14 bases separated the two germline ends. The V gene's germline CDR1 is SQVTM and CDR2 ANQGSEA. Written as DNA, the CDR3 is TGCAGCGCCCTAGGGGGACGATCCTACGAGCAGTACTTC. Its protein is CSALGGRSYEQYF.

Turning to this clone: Germline and junction disagree at one end, which may indicate a read error. V and J are TRBV27 and TRBJ1-2; D is ambiguous. Germline V CDR1 and CDR2: MNHEY, SMNVEV (reference sequence). CDR3 length: 15 amino acids. The CDR3 DNA reads TGTACCAGCAGTTCCCCCTTGGAGGGTCACTATGGCTACACCTTC. It is translated as CTSSSPLEGHYGYTF.

The sample holds a few counts of this clone. The chain carries TRBV7-8 and TRBJ2-7; D might be TRBD1 (6 bases). CDR1 and CDR2 (germline): SGHVS, FQNEAQ. This CDR3 has 15 residues. Trimming pared 6 bases from V and 2 bases from J, leaving 17 bases between. The CDR3 DNA sequence: TGTGCCAGCAGAAAAACAGGGTCAACCCCCTACGAGCAGTACTTC. This translates into CASRKTGSTPYEQYF.

The J gene is TRBJ2-1, the V gene TRBV6-5; D possibly uses TRBD1 or TRBD2 (6 bases each). Germline V gene sequence: CDR1 MNHEY, CDR2 SVGAGI. V was cut by 7 bases and J by 5 bases, with 12 bases left in between. This CDR3 has 13 amino acids. CDR3: CASTGAPNNEQFF. CDR3 DNA: TGTGCCAGCACGGGGGCACCTAACAATGAGCAGTTCTTC.

The chain links TRBV10-3 to TRBJ2-7, with TRBD1 identical over 10 bases. Trimming cost V 4 bases and J 3 bases; bases outside gene matches: 3. Germline assignment: CDR1 ENHRY and CDR2 SYGVKD. The CDR3 runs to 14 residues. CDR3 region: CAISVGTGVYEQYF. For the CDR3, the DNA is TGTGCCATCAGTGTGGGGACAGGGGTCTACGAGCAGTACTTC.

The chain couples TRBV30 to TRBJ2-6; D might be TRBD2 (5 bases). Trimming cost V 3 bases and J 0 bases, with 9 bases left between them. Germline V gives CDR1 GTSNPN, CDR2 SVGIG (reference sequence). CDR3 length: 15 residues. The CDR3 DNA reads TGTGCCTGGAGAAGAGGGCTCTCTGGGGCCAACGTCCTGACTTTC. This gives the protein CAWRRGLSGANVLTF.